What follows describes a single T cell receptor beta chain. Its antigen is currently unknown. A read error is likely, as this CDR3 ends without the conserved phenylalanine or tryptophan. Before thyroid surgery, none of the patients had received any treatment. How the authors handled the data: The study built a papillary thyroid cancer distant-metastasis classifier from CDR3 differences across clinicopathological groups. TCRdb called clones again from the PCR reads with MiXCR. The V and J calls were determined by TCRdb, not by the authors. The sample yields around 12,000 clones, about 12% seen once. The sample originates from a study of metastatic and nonmetastatic thyroid tumors. Study-wide context: Peripheral blood and tumor or nodule samples from malignant and benign thyroid patients were compared.

The CDR3 runs 12 residues. Germline V gene lookup returns CDR1 SNHLY and CDR2 FYNNEI. Study-wide findings and caveats: Malignant tumors reportedly showed significantly higher TCR beta diversity than benign nodules in both blood and tumor.

The receptor's source is a female donor with papillary thyroid cancer or a benign thyroid nodule (not recorded which). Some clones in this sample may be carry-over from other donors' samples. Sequenced: blood. The V call is TRBV2, the J call TRBJ2-5, with no clear D. CDR3 sequence reads: CAISESGETQYS. In DNA form, the CDR3 reads TGTGCCATCAGTGAGTCCGGGGAGACCCAGTACTCC.